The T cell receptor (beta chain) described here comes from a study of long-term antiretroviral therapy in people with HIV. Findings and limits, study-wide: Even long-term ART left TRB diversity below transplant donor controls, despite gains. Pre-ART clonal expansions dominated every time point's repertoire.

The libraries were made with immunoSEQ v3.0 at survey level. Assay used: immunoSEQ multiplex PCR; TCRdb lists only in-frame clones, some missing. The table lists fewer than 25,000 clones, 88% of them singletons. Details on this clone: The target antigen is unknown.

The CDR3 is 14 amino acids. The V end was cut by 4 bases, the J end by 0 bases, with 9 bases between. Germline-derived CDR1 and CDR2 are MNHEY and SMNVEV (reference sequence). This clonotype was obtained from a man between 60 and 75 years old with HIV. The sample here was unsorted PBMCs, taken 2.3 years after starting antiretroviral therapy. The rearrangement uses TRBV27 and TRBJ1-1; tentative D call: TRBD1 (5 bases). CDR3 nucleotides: TGTGCCAGCAGTTATCGGGGGTTGAACACTGAAGCTTTCTTT. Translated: CASSYRGLNTEAFF.